This TCR beta chain was recovered during a study of blood T cell repertoires in COVID-19. Study-level information: Samples representing acute and convalescent COVID-19 were sourced from the United States, Italy and Spain.

This CDR3 is 15 amino acids long. Germline assignment: CDR1 SQVTM and CDR2 ANQGSEA. Losses at the gene ends were 7 bases for V and 7 bases for J; bases not matched to a gene: 14. Data came from immunoSEQ multiplex PCR; TCRdb stores just in-frame clones and leaves some out. Here the sample spans about 380,000 clones, 81% being singletons. J is TRBJ1-2 and V is TRBV29-1, with 11 nucleotides matching TRBD1. Sequencing used peripheral blood. The source is a human donor with acute or convalescent COVID-19. The donor label of this sample is uncertain. The CDR3 region has the DNA TGCAGCGGCAGACAACCGGGACAGGGGGATTCTGGCTACACCTTC. Translation gives CSGRQPGQGDSGYTF.